This T cell receptor beta chain came from a study of OX40 agonist ivuxolimab in advanced cancers. About the research overall: Cancers in dose escalation were hepatocellular, melanoma, renal cell and head and neck.

Broader study findings: The study found among the lowest clonal expansion in partial responders at 0.1-3.0 mg/kg.

V lost 7 bases, J lost 0 bases, and 15 bases lay in between. CDR3 length: 15 residues. Germline values: CDR1 LNHDA, CDR2 SQIVND (reference sequence). To note about this clone: The target antigen is unknown.

Profiling relied on immunoSEQ multiplex PCR, and the TCRdb table lists in-frame clones only, not all of them. The sample includes 50,000 to 75,000 clones, roughly 84% seen only once; the top ten take 0.38%. The V and J genes are TRBV19 and TRBJ1-2; D is ambiguous. Sequences were derived from CD4+ or CD8+ T cells sorted from blood, sampled in a trial of the OX40 agonist ivuxolimab. The origin of this receptor is an adult with an advanced solid tumor such as melanoma, head and neck, liver or kidney cancer. The CDR3: CASIGRRVSNYGYTF. The CDR3 DNA follows: TGTGCCAGTATAGGAAGAAGAGTCTCTAACTATGGCTACACCTTC.